This TCR beta chain was profiled in a study of regulatory T cells in long-lasting Graves disease. Study-wide context: Patients with persistent Graves' disease had over 5 years of antithyroid drugs and persistent TSH receptor antibodies.

There are many counts of this clonotype. The time point here: persistent/refractory GD, antithyroid drugs over 5 years with positive TRAb. PBMCs were the source of the RNA used for TCR sequencing. It was an endocrinology department in Xi'an, China, that provided the patients. The authors built TCR beta libraries using iRepertoire HTBI primers and Arm-PCR of CDR3 regions. One entry per CDR3 protein, called by TCRdb with MiXCR from the multiplex PCR reads. The table has a few hundred thousand distinct CDR3 sequences, under 25% seen once. Sequences were derived from peripheral blood mononuclear cells (PBMCs), sampled when the disease was refractory, from a patient treated with antithyroid drugs. The TCR comes from a female donor with Graves disease.

CDR3 region: CASSLGTGTTYEQYF. The DNA of the CDR3 is TGTGCCAGCAGCCTCGGGACAGGGACAACCTACGAGCAGTACTTC. V usage is TRBV11-2 and J usage is TRBJ2-7; TRBD1 matches 9 bases. Per germline, CDR1 SGHAT and CDR2 FQNNGV. This CDR3 region has 15 residues. The J segment lost 2 bases and the V segment lost 5 bases, leaving 7 bases of the junction unmatched.